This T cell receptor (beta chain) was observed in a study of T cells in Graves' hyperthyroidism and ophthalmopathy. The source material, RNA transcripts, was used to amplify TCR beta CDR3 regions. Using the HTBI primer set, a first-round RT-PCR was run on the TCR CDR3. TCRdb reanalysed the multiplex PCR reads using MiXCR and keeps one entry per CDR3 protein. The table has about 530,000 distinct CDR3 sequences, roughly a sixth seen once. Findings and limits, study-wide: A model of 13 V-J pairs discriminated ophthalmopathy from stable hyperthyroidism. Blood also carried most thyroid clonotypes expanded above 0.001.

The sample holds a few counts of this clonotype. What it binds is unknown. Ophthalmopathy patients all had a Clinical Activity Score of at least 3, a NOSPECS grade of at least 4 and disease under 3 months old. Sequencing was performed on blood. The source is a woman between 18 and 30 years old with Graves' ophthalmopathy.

CDR3 bases: TGTGCCAGCAGTTGGGACAGGGGTAAGCAGTTCTTC. Protein product: CASSWDRGKQFF. This sequence joins TRBV6-1 and TRBJ2-1, with TRBD1 matching over 10 bases. Germline V gene sequence: CDR1 MNHNS, CDR2 SASEGT. The CDR3 is 12 amino acids. V lost 5 bases to trimming and J lost 11 bases; unmatched junction nucleotides: 3.